These 20 T cell receptor beta chains originate from one sample sequenced in a study of T cell repertoires in cytomegalovirus infection. A single record per CDR3 protein comes from TCRdb applying MiXCR to the reads. The sample records about 220,000 distinct CDR3 sequences, around 35% being singletons. These receptors have no known antigen. Sequenced material: CD8+ T cells from cultured PBMCs, taken from culture after CMV antigen stimulation. The receptors here all came from a human donor in good health (CMV status not recorded). Some clones in this sample may be carry-over from other donors' samples.

This chain uses TRBV5-6 with TRBJ2-1, with a weak D call TRBD2 (5 bases). V lost 3 bases and J 0 bases, leaving 10 bases between the germline ends. The CDR3 length is 15 residues. Germline CDR1 SGHDT, CDR2 YYEEEE. CDR3 bases: TGTGCCAGCAGCTCGGACTGGTTCTCCTACAATGAGCAGTTCTTC. Protein product: CASSSDWFSYNEQFF. The variable domain in full, completed from reference TRBV5-6 and TRBJ2-1, reads DAGVTQSPTHLIKTRGQQVTLRCSPKSGHDTVSWYQQALGQGPQFIFQYYEEEERQRGNFPDRFSGHQFPNYSSELNVNALLLGDSALYLCASSSDWFSYNEQFFGPGTRLTVL.

This chain connects TRBV20-1 to TRBJ2-7; D remains ambiguous. The CDR3 consists of 14 residues. The germline V gene has CDR1 DFQATT and CDR2 SNEGSKA (reference sequence). V shed 1 base and J shed 6 bases, with 16 bases lying between them. CDR3 in amino acids: CSARGVVLLSEQYF. CDR3 DNA sequence: TGCAGTGCTAGAGGGGTAGTGCTTCTAAGCGAGCAGTACTTC.

This chain links TRBV28 with TRBJ2-1; TRBD2 aligns across 9 bases. Germline lookup yields CDR1 MDHEN and CDR2 SYDVKM. The CDR3 totals 17 residues. The trim removed 5 bases at V and 0 bases at J, leaving 8 bases unmatched. CDR3: CASSPAGGEGSYNEQFF. The CDR3 DNA reads as TGTGCCAGCAGTCCCGCGGGAGGGGAGGGCTCCTACAATGAGCAGTTCTTC. Together with reference TRBV28 and TRBJ2-1, the CDR3 gives the full variable domain: DVKVTQSSRYLVKRTGEKVFLECVQDMDHENMFWYRQDPGLGLRLIYFSYDVKMKEKGDIPEGYSVSREKKERFSLILESASTNQTSMYLCASSPAGGEGSYNEQFFGPGTRLTVL.

J is TRBJ2-1 and V is TRBV27; no firm D call. CDR1 is MNHEY, CDR2 SMNVEV, per germline (reference sequence). The CDR3 loop spans 12 amino acids. V dropped 4 bases and J dropped 7 bases, with 8 bases sitting between them. This chain's CDR3 is CASSSLLNEQFF. The CDR3 coding sequence is TGTGCCAGCAGTTCCCTCCTGAATGAGCAGTTCTTC.

The V and J genes are TRBV27 and TRBJ2-1; D is ambiguous. Germline values: CDR1 MNHEY, CDR2 SMNVEV (reference sequence). The CDR3 has 15 amino acids. The germline V and J ends were trimmed by 10 bases and 0 bases, with 16 bases remaining between them. CDR3 nucleotide sequence: TGTGCCACCGTTATGGTTAGAGGCTCCTACAATGAGCAGTTCTTC. Residues: CATVMVRGSYNEQFF.

This sequence joins TRBV27 and TRBJ2-1; TRBD2 matches 8 bases. Looked up from germline, CDR1 is MNHEY and CDR2 is SMNVEV (reference sequence). The CDR3 is 13 amino acids. J was trimmed by 5 bases and V by 7 bases; bases with no gene match: 4. CDR3 sequence (DNA): TGTGCCAGCACCTGGACTAGCAACAATGAGCAGTTCTTC. Translated, it gives CASTWTSNNEQFF.

The chain is built from TRBV11-2 and TRBJ1-1; D remains unclear. CDR3 length equals 13 residues. V gave up 3 bases and J gave up 1 base, with 6 bases separating them. The germline V gene encodes CDR1 SGHAT and CDR2 FQNNGV. This CDR3 reads CASSFWQNTEAFF. The DNA for the CDR3 is TGTGCCAGCAGCTTCTGGCAGAACACTGAAGCTTTCTTT.

The sample holds a few counts of this clonotype. The chain couples TRBV20-1 to TRBJ2-3; 11 nucleotides match TRBD2. Germline CDR1 and CDR2: DFQATT and SNEGSKA (reference sequence). This CDR3 has 15 amino acids. V was pared by 5 bases and J by 2 bases, with 6 bases of the junction left unmatched. The DNA of the CDR3 is TGCAGTGCTGCTCTAGCGGGAGGAACCACAGATACGCAGTATTTT. This sequence encodes CSAALAGGTTDTQYF.

The chain employs TRBV7-3 and TRBJ2-3; D uncertain. The CDR3 has 13 residues. Looked up from germline, CDR1 is SGHTA and CDR2 is FQGTGA. V lost 1 base to trimming and J lost 2 bases, with 4 bases between them. CDR3 in amino acids: CASSLNPTDTQYF. For the CDR3, the DNA is TGTGCCAGCAGCTTAAACCCCACAGATACGCAGTATTTT.

This clonotype was counted at least ten times. The chain combines TRBV7-2 with TRBJ2-1, with 13 positions matching TRBD2. V lost 4 bases to trimming and J lost 8 bases; unmatched junction nucleotides: 11. The CDR3 runs to 17 residues. Per the germline V gene, CDR1 is SGHTA and CDR2 is FQGNSA. This CDR3 reads CASSSPPGTSGIDEQFF. As DNA, the CDR3 is TGTGCCAGCAGCTCCCCCCCCGGGACTAGCGGGATCGATGAGCAGTTCTTC.

The V call is TRBV7-9, the J call TRBJ2-1; 11 nucleotides line up with TRBD2. Per the germline V gene, CDR1 is SEHNR and CDR2 is FQNEAQ (reference sequence). J was trimmed by 10 bases and V by 4 bases; bases with no gene match: 6. The CDR3 is 14 residues long. Here the CDR3 reads CASSSGTSGVEQFF. In nucleotides, the CDR3 is TGTGCCAGCAGCTCCGGGACTAGCGGCGTGGAGCAGTTCTTC. The whole variable domain, filled in from reference TRBV7-9 and TRBJ2-1, reads DTGVSQNPRHKITKRGQNVTFRCDPISEHNRLYWYRQTLGQGPEFLTYFQNEAQLEKSRLLSDRFSAERPKGSFSTLEIQRTEQGDSAMYLCASSSGTSGVEQFFGPGTRLTVL.

The J gene is TRBJ2-2, the V gene TRBV19, with TRBD1 identical over 10 bases. This CDR3 is built from 17 residues. CDR1 and CDR2 from the germline V gene are LNHDA and SQIVND (reference sequence). V was pared by 10 bases and J by 4 bases, with 15 bases of the junction left unmatched. CDR3 loop: CATRESGTGDFTGELFF. The CDR3 coding sequence is TGTGCCACTCGAGAGTCCGGGACAGGGGATTTCACCGGGGAGCTGTTTTTT. Using reference TRBV19 and TRBJ2-2 for the parts outside the CDR3, the full variable domain is DGGITQSPKYLFRKEGQNVTLSCEQNLNHDAMYWYRQDPGQGLRLIYYSQIVNDFQKGDIAEGYSVSREKKESFPLTVTSAQKNPTAFYLCATRESGTGDFTGELFFGEGSRLTVL.

V gene TRBV12-3 or TRBV12-4 combines with J gene TRBJ1-1, with D uncertain. Trimming stripped 3 bases from V and 0 bases from J, with 8 bases between. This CDR3 has 14 residues. CDR3 amino acids: CASSFVSVNTEAFF. CDR3 coding DNA: TGTGCCAGCAGTTTTGTGTCGGTGAACACTGAAGCTTTCTTT.

This chain uses TRBV7-9 with TRBJ1-1; D gene uncertain. Trimming removed 5 bases at V and 5 bases at J, with 6 bases between. CDR3 length: 11 residues. Germline V lookup: CDR1 SEHNR, CDR2 FQNEAQ (reference sequence). The CDR3 region has the DNA TGTGCCAGCAGCGGGTTGACTGAAGCTTTCTTT. Its translation is CASSGLTEAFF.

With respect to this clonotype: A much bigger clone sits one base away, suggesting this may be a read error. The rearrangement links TRBV7-4 to TRBJ1-6; D gene unclear. CDR1 and CDR2 from the germline V gene are SGHVT and SQSDAQ. This CDR3 spans 12 amino acids. For the CDR3, the DNA is TGTGCCAGCAGCTTGAGGAATTCACCCCTCCGCTTT. Its protein is CASSLRNSPLRF.

The chain has TRBV19 and TRBJ2-7; 9 nucleotides agree with TRBD1. Germline V gene sequence: CDR1 LNHDA, CDR2 SQIVND (reference sequence). The CDR3 spans 15 residues. Unmatched junction bases numbered 2, after V lost 2 bases and J lost 0 bases. CDR3 DNA: TGTGCCAGTAGTATACGACAGGGGGGCTCCTACGAGCAGTACTTC. Translated: CASSIRQGGSYEQYF.

Only a few counts were recorded for this clonotype. This rearrangement joins TRBV7-6 to TRBJ2-5, with D perhaps matching TRBD1 (6 bases). CDR1 and CDR2 (germline): SGHVS, FNYEAQ. V lost 5 bases to trimming and J lost 5 bases, with 15 bases between them. The CDR3 has 14 residues. CDR3 sequence reads: CASSPDRKRETQYF. CDR3 DNA sequence: TGTGCCAGCAGCCCAGACAGGAAAAGGGAGACCCAGTACTTC.

The rearrangement joins TRBV11-2 to TRBJ2-7; perhaps D is TRBD1 or TRBD2 (5 bases each). Trimming took 3 bases from V and 1 from J, leaving 13 bases between them. Per germline, CDR1 SGHAT and CDR2 FQNNGV. This CDR3 has 15 amino acids. DNA of the CDR3: TGTGCCAGCAGCTTTGGGACGCATAAATCCTACGAGCAGTACTTC. It encodes CASSFGTHKSYEQYF.

The CDR3 region has the DNA TGCAGCGTTGGGCCTACAGGGGGGACTGGAAACACCATATATTTT. Amino acids: CSVGPTGGTGNTIYF. The chain combines TRBV29-1 with TRBJ1-3; TRBD1 matches at 8 bases. Trimming took 4 bases from V and 2 from J; bases not matched to a gene: 7. The CDR3 covers 15 residues. Germline V gene lookup returns CDR1 SQVTM and CDR2 ANQGSEA.

The chain couples TRBV20-1 to TRBJ2-1, with D perhaps matching TRBD1 (6 bases). V lost 3 bases and J 1 base, leaving 7 bases between the germline ends. Germline CDR1 is DFQATT and CDR2 is SNEGSKA (reference sequence). The CDR3 loop spans 13 amino acids. The CDR3 DNA sequence: TGCAGTGCTAGGGGGGCGTCCTACAATGAGCAGTTCTTC. It yields the protein CSARGASYNEQFF.